A selection of T cell receptor beta chains follows, all from one sample in a study of blood T cells in healthy people across ages. TCRdb processed the 5' RACE reads anew with MiXCR; each CDR3 protein has one entry. The profile shows more than 650,000 distinct CDR3 sequences, about a fifth of them singletons. The sample was blood. The receptors shown here come from a man in his 70s in good health. The CDR3 runs from the conserved cysteine through the conserved F or W. Fields, in order: CDR3 DNA, CDR3 protein, V gene, J gene, D gene, clone size. D genes are given only for firm matches. Where a row states a size, it is once, few, many or the class of an expanded clone; other rows omit it.

TGTGCCAGCAGTGCAGACAACAGGGGGTCCTACGAGCAGTACTTC	CASSADNRGSYEQYF	TRBV6-6	TRBJ2-7	TRBD1	once
TGTGCCAGCAGTCCACAGGGTAGCTCCCACAATGAGCAGTTCTTC	CASSPQGSSHNEQFF	TRBV12-3/TRBV12-4	TRBJ2-1	-	-
TGTGCCAGCTCACCATTCGGGACAGGGCTAGCCAAAAACATTCAGTACTTC	CASSPFGTGLAKNIQYF	TRBV18	TRBJ2-4	TRBD1	many
TGCAGCGTTGGGTCCATCGCCTCCTACGAGCAGTACTTC	CSVGSIASYEQYF	TRBV29-1	TRBJ2-7	-	few
TGCGCCAGCAGCCAAATGTTGACTAGCGGGGATACGCAGTATTTT	CASSQMLTSGDTQYF	TRBV4-1	TRBJ2-3	TRBD2	-
TGCGCCAGCAGCCGGGACAGGGAATCCGAGCAGTACTTC	CASSRDRESEQYF	TRBV5-1	TRBJ2-7	TRBD1	-
TGCAGCGTTGAGCGGGCGGGGAGTCTGTTCTTC	CSVERAGSLFF	TRBV29-1	TRBJ2-7	-	-
TGTGCCAGCAGTAGATATTTAGATCAGCCCCAGCATTTT	CASSRYLDQPQHF	TRBV6-1	TRBJ1-5	-	-
TGTGCCAGCAGTCTCACCGGGACAGGGGACACTGAAGCTTTCTTT	CASSLTGTGDTEAFF	TRBV6-5	TRBJ1-1	TRBD1	many
TGCGCCAGCAGCTTGACCAGAAATGAAAAACTGTTTTTT	CASSLTRNEKLFF	TRBV5-1	TRBJ1-4	-	-
TGTGCCAGCAGTGATTGGGCCCTCCTGGCGGGGGGCTCCGACCAGCAGTACTTC	CASSDWALLAGGSDQQYF	TRBV2	TRBJ2-7	TRBD2	few
TGTGCCAGCAGCCCTCGACAGGCACCTTCCCAAAACATTCAGTACTTC	CASSPRQAPSQNIQYF	TRBV21-1	TRBJ2-4	-	few
TGCGCCAGCAGCCCGACTCTAGGCAGGAACACTGAAGCTTTCTTT	CASSPTLGRNTEAFF	TRBV5-1	TRBJ1-1	-	-
TGTGCCAGCAGTTCCCGCCTGGCGTCCGCAGGGGCGGAACTGTTTTTT	CASSSRLASAGAELFF	TRBV12-3/TRBV12-4	TRBJ1-4	-	few
TGTGCCAGCAGTTACTTAGGACCCAACACTGAAGCTTTCTTT	CASSYLGPNTEAFF	TRBV6-5	TRBJ1-1	-	few
TGCGCCAGCAGCTCCAGGACAGGCGACGTGACCCAGTACTTC	CASSSRTGDVTQYF	TRBV5-1	TRBJ2-5	TRBD1	few
TGCGCCAGCAGCGCTCTCGGGACACTTAACACTGAAGCTTTCTTT	CASSALGTLNTEAFF	TRBV5-1	TRBJ1-1	-	many
TGCGCCAGCAGTGAACACAGTCTTTCTGGGGACGAGCAGTACTTC	CASSEHSLSGDEQYF	TRBV10-1	TRBJ2-7	-	-
TGCAGTGCCAGAAGGCCCCCAGGCCAAGAGACCCAGTACTTC	CSARRPPGQETQYF	TRBV20-1	TRBJ2-5	-	-
TGCGCAGGGGGGACTGGAGAAAACATTCAGTACTTC	CAGGTGENIQYF	TRBV6-6	TRBJ2-4	-	-
TGTGCCAGCAGCTCTGGACTAGCGGGATCGGGAAACATTCAGTACTTC	CASSSGLAGSGNIQYF	TRBV12-3/TRBV12-4	TRBJ2-4	TRBD2	once
TGTGCCATCAGCGAACCGGGACAGGGGGGGATCGAGCAGTACTTC	CAISEPGQGGIEQYF	TRBV10-3	TRBJ2-7	TRBD1	-
TGTGCCAGCAGCTTAGGATCTTTAGGGGGCGCGTTTAAGAACACTGAAGCTTTCTTT	CASSLGSLGGAFKNTEAFF	TRBV7-9	TRBJ1-1	TRBD1	few
TGTGCCAGCAGCCCAGGGGAGGCTAACTCCTACAATGAGCAGTTCTTC	CASSPGEANSYNEQFF	TRBV5-5	TRBJ2-1	-	few
TGTGCCAGCAGTTTAGAGTGGAGAGGGGGGGACGAGCAGTACTTC	CASSLEWRGGDEQYF	TRBV13	TRBJ2-7	-	-
TGTGCCAGCAGCCTCAGCGGGAAAGAGACCCAGTACTTC	CASSLSGKETQYF	TRBV7-2	TRBJ2-5	TRBD2	-
TGTGCCAGCAACCAACGAGCGGGAGAGCAAGAGACCCAGTACTTC	CASNQRAGEQETQYF	TRBV3-1	TRBJ2-5	TRBD2	-
TGTGCCAGCAGTTCTCAGGGAATCGCCAAAAACATTCAGTACTTC	CASSSQGIAKNIQYF	TRBV12-3/TRBV12-4	TRBJ2-4	-	-
TGCAGTGCTAGCCGACCGGGACAGGGGAAAGAGAAACTGTTTTTT	CSASRPGQGKEKLFF	TRBV20-1	TRBJ1-4	TRBD1	-
TGCAGTGCTAGAGGATTCGCCTCTGGGGCCAACGTCCTGACTTTC	CSARGFASGANVLTF	TRBV20-1	TRBJ2-6	-	-
TGTGCCATCATGACAGCCAATTACGAGCAGTACTTC	CAIMTANYEQYF	TRBV10-3	TRBJ2-7	-	-
TGCGCCAGCCGACTAGCGGGAGCGAATGAGCAGTTCTTC	CASRLAGANEQFF	TRBV5-1	TRBJ2-1	TRBD2	many
TGCAGTGCTAGCGACCTTAATGAGCAGTTCTTC	CSASDLNEQFF	TRBV20-1	TRBJ2-1	-	few
TGTGCCAGCAGCTTAATGATGGCCTCCGGTGGTGCGTTCTTC	CASSLMMASGGAFF	TRBV7-2	TRBJ2-1	-	-
TGTGCCACCAGTGATTTGGGGACTAGCGGCAACACAGATACGCAGTATTTT	CATSDLGTSGNTDTQYF	TRBV24-1	TRBJ2-3	TRBD2	few
TGTGCCAGCAGCTTAGTAGCGGGGCCAGATACGCAGTATTTT	CASSLVAGPDTQYF	TRBV7-2	TRBJ2-3	TRBD2	few
TGCGCCAGCAGCCCGACAGGGTCCCCTGGGGCCAACGTCCTGACTTTC	CASSPTGSPGANVLTF	TRBV5-1	TRBJ2-6	TRBD1	few
TGTGCCAGTATTCGACCCCACGCAGATACGCAGTATTTT	CASIRPHADTQYF	TRBV25-1	TRBJ2-3	-	-
TGTGCCACCAGTGATTCCGGGACAGGTAAATACAATGAGCAGTTCTTC	CATSDSGTGKYNEQFF	TRBV24-1	TRBJ2-1	TRBD1	-
TGTGCCAGCAGTCCCGACTCGGTTTGGTACGAGCAGTACTTC	CASSPDSVWYEQYF	TRBV28	TRBJ2-7	-	few
TGTGCCAGCAGCTTTCTATCCAGCCAAGAGACCCAGTACTTC	CASSFLSSQETQYF	TRBV7-8	TRBJ2-5	-	-
TGTGCCAGCAGTGAAGTACAGGGGCAGAACACCGGGGAGCTGTTTTTT	CASSEVQGQNTGELFF	TRBV2	TRBJ2-2	TRBD1	many